The source of this TCR beta chain is a study of T cell responses to AZD1222 COVID-19 vaccine. Trimming cost V 4 bases and J 0 bases, with 16 bases left between them. The CDR3 totals 17 residues. Germline CDR1 reads MNHEY; CDR2 reads SVGEGT. Note on this clone: Its target is unknown.

The study, taken as a whole, reports: It should be noted that donors were predominantly white British and more often female, and clonal diversity was possibly underestimated. Baseline antibody screening turned up just a handful of seropositive AZD1222 recipients.

Some clones are missing from TCRdb's copy, which holds only in-frame ones; the method was immunoSEQ multiplex PCR. The profile shows 150,000 to 200,000 clones, 85% to 90% of them singletons. The clonotype comes from an adult in good health. The specimen comprised peripheral blood, sampled on day 0 of AZD1222 vaccination. This sequence joins TRBV6-2 or TRBV6-3 and TRBJ2-1; D is possibly TRBD2 (5 bases). CDR3 residues: CASSSPRPGSSYNEQFF. In DNA form, the CDR3 reads TGTGCCAGCAGTTCACCTAGACCGGGAAGCTCCTACAATGAGCAGTTCTTC.